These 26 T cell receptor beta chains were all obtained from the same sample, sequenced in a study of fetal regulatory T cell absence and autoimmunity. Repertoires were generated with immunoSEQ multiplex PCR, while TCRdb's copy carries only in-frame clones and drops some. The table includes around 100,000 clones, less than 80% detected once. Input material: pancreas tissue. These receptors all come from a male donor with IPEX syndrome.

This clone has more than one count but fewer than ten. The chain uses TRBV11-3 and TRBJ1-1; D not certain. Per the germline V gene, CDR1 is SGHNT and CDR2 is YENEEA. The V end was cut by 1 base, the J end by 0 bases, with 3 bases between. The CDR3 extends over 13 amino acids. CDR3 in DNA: TGTGCCAGCAGCTTAGGAATGAACACTGAAGCTTTCTTT. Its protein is CASSLGMNTEAFF.

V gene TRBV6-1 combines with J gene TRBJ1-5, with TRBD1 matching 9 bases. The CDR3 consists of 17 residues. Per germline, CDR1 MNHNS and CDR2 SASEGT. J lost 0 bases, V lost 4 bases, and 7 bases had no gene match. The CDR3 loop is CASSGRTGANSNQPQHF. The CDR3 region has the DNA TGTGCCAGCAGTGGTCGGACAGGGGCAAATAGCAATCAGCCCCAGCATTTT.

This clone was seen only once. In DNA, the CDR3 is TGTGCCAGCAGCCCCGGACAGGGGGCGAACACCGGGGAGCTGTTTTTT. This encodes CASSPGQGANTGELFF. The chain carries TRBV7-9 and TRBJ2-2; 10 bases line up with TRBD1. The germline CDR1 and CDR2 sequences are SEHNR and FQNEAQ (reference sequence). The J segment lost 0 bases and the V segment lost 5 bases, leaving 3 bases of the junction unmatched. This CDR3 comprises 16 residues.

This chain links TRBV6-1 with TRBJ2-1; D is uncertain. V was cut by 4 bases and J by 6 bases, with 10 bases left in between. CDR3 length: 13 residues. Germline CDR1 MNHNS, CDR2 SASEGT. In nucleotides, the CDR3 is TGTGCCAGCAGTGTGGAGCTTTTCAATGAGCAGTTCTTC. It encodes CASSVELFNEQFF.

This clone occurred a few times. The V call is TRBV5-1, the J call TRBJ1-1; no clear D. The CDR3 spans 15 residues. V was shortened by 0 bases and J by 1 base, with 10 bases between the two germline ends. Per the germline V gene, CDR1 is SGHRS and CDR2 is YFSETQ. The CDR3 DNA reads TGCGCCAGCAGCTTGGCCTTGTGGGGGAACACTGAAGCTTTCTTT. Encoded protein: CASSLALWGNTEAFF.

The CDR3: CAWRGDSSSYEQYF. The CDR3 nucleotides read TGTGCCTGGAGGGGGGACTCTAGCTCCTACGAGCAGTACTTC. This chain joins TRBV30 and TRBJ2-7; TRBD2 might be the D (6 bases). The length of the CDR3 is 14 residues. Trimming took off 3 bases at V and 0 bases at J, with 12 bases between the two ends. CDR1 is GTSNPN, CDR2 SVGIG, per germline (reference sequence).

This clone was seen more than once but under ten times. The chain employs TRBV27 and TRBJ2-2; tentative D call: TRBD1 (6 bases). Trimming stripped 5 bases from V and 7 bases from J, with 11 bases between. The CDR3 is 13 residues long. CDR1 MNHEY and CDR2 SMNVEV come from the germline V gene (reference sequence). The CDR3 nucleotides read TGTGCCAGCAGTATACGGGACAACGGGGAGCTGTTTTTT. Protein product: CASSIRDNGELFF.

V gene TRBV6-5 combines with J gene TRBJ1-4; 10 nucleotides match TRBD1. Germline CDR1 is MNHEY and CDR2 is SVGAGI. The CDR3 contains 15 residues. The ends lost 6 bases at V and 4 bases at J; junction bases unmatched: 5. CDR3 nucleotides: TGTGCCAGCAGCCGGGACAGGGGCCTTAATGAAAAACTGTTTTTT. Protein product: CASSRDRGLNEKLFF.

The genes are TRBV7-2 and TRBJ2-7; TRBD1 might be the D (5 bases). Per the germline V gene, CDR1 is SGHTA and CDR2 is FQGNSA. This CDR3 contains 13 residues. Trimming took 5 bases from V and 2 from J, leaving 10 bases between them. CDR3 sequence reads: CASSPRAPYEQYF. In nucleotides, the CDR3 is TGTGCCAGCAGCCCCAGGGCGCCCTACGAGCAGTACTTC.

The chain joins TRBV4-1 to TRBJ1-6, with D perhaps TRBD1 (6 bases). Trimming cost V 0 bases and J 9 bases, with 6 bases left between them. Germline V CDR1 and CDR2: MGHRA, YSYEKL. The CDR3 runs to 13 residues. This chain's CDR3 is CASSQDRGSPLHF. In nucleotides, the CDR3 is TGCGCCAGCAGCCAAGACAGGGGTTCACCCCTCCACTTT.

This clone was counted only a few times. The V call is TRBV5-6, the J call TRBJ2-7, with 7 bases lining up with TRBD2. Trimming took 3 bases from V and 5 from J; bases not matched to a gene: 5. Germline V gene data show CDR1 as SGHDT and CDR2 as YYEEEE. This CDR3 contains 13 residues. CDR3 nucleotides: TGTGCCAGCAGCTACGGGACTATTAACGAGCAGTACTTC. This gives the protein CASSYGTINEQYF.

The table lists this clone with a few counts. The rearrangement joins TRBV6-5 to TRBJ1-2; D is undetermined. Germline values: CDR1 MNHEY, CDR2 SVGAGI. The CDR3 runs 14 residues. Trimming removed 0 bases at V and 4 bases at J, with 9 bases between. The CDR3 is CASSYSGSGYGYTF. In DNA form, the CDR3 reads TGTGCCAGCAGTTACTCTGGGTCCGGCTATGGCTACACCTTC.

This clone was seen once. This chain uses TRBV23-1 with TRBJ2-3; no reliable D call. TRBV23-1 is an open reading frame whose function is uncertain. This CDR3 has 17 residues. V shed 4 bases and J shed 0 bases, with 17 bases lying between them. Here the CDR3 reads CASSRIGYRRSTDTQYF. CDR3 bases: TGCGCCAGCAGTCGGATAGGGTACCGAAGGAGCACAGATACGCAGTATTTT.

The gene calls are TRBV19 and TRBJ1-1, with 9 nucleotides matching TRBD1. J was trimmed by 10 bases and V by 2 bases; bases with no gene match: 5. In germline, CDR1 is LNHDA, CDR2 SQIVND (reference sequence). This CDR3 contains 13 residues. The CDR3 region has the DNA TGTGCCAGTAGTATATTGGGACAGGGAGGAGCTTTCTTT. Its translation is CASSILGQGGAFF.

Here the CDR3 reads CASSLEGASSYNEQFF. CDR3 coding DNA: TGCGCCAGCAGCTTGGAGGGGGCAAGCTCCTACAATGAGCAGTTCTTC. The chain has TRBV5-1 and TRBJ2-1, with TRBD1 matching over 7 bases. The junction had 3 bases not matched to a gene; V was cut back by 0 bases and J by 0 bases. The germline V gene has CDR1 SGHRS and CDR2 YFSETQ. The length of the CDR3 is 16 residues.

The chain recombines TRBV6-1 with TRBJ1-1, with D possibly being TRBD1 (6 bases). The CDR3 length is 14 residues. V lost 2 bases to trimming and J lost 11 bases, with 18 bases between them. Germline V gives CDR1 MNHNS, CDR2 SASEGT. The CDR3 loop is CASSELGAWRFAFF. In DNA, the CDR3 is TGTGCCAGCAGTGAACTGGGGGCCTGGAGGTTCGCTTTCTTT.

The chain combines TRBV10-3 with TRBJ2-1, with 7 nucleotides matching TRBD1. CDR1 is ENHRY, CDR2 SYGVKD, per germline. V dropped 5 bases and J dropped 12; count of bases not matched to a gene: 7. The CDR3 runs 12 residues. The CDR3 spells CAISTTGNRQFF. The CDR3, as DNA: TGTGCCATCAGTACGACAGGGAATCGGCAGTTCTTC.

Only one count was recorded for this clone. Here the CDR3 DNA reads TGTGCCAGCAGTTGCTGGACTAGCGGGAGGGGAGAGACCCAGTACTTC. Encoded protein: CASSCWTSGRGETQYF. The V and J genes are TRBV6-5 and TRBJ2-5; TRBD2 matches at 15 bases. The CDR3 spans 16 residues. V dropped 4 bases and J dropped 4; count of bases not matched to a gene: 4. The germline CDR1 and CDR2 sequences are MNHEY and SVGAGI.

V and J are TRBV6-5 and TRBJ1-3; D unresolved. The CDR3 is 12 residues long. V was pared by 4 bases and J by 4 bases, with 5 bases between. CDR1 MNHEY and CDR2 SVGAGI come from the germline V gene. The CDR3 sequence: CASSSLGNTIYF. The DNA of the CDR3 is TGTGCCAGCAGTTCACTCGGAAACACCATATATTTT.

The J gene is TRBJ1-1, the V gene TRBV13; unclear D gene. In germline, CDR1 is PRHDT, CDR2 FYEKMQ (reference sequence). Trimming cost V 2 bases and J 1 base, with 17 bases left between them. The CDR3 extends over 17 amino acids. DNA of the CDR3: TGTGCCAGCAGCTTACTAGTATCGCGGGCCCAGAACACTGAAGCTTTCTTT. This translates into CASSLLVSRAQNTEAFF.

The CDR3 DNA follows: TGTGCCATCAGTGAGTCGACTAGCGGGAGCACAGATACGCAGTATTTT. Its protein is CAISESTSGSTDTQYF. This chain connects TRBV10-3 to TRBJ2-3, with 10 bases identical to TRBD2. From germline, CDR1 is ENHRY and CDR2 SYGVKD. J gave up 0 bases and V 0 bases, and 0 bases lay outside the gene matches. This CDR3 has 16 amino acids.

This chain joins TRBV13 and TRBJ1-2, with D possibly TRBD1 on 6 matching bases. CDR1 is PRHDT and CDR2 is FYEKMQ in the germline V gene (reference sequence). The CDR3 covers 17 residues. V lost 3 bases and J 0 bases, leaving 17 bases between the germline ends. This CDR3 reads CASSFSWGARANYGYTF. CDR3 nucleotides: TGTGCCAGCAGCTTCTCTTGGGGGGCGCGCGCTAACTATGGCTACACCTTC.

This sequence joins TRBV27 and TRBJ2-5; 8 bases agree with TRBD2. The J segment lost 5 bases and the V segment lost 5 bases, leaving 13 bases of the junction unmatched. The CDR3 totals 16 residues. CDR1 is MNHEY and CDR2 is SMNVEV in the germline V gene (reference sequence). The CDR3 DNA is TGTGCCAGCAGTCCCGGGGGGGGGCGGAGGACGGAGACCCAGTACTTC. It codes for CASSPGGGRRTETQYF.

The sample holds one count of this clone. The CDR3 here is CASSLDANTGELFF. The DNA for the CDR3 is TGCGCCAGCAGCTTGGACGCGAACACCGGGGAGCTGTTTTTT. The rearrangement uses TRBV5-1 and TRBJ2-2; D remains ambiguous. Trimming cost V 0 bases and J 0 bases, with 3 bases left between them. This CDR3 spans 14 amino acids. The V gene's germline CDR1 is SGHRS and CDR2 YFSETQ.

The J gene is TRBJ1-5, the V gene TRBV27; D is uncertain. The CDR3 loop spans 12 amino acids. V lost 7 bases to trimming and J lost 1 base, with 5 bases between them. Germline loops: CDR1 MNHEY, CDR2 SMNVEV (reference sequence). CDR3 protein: CASIGSNQPQHF. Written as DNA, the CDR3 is TGTGCCAGCATCGGGAGCAATCAGCCCCAGCATTTT.

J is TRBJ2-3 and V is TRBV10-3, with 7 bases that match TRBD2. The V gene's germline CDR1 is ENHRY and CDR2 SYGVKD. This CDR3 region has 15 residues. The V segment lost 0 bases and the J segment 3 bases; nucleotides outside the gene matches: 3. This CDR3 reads CAISESGGRTDTQYF. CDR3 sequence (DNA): TGTGCCATCAGTGAGTCGGGGGGGAGGACAGATACGCAGTATTTT.